The next 27 T cell receptor beta chains were all read from a single sample in a study of cytomegalovirus exposure and HLA in healthy donors. Vbeta (60) and Jbeta (13) primers were used in the PCR. Repertoires were generated with immunoSEQ multiplex PCR, while TCRdb's copy carries only in-frame clones and drops some. The sample shows 130,000 or so clones, around 78% of them seen only once. Specimen: PBMCs. Receptor source: a female donor in good health and CMV-seropositive.

The gene calls are TRBV6-1 and TRBJ1-5; D perhaps matches TRBD1 (5 bases). V lost 7 bases, J lost 3 bases, and 10 bases lay in between. Germline values: CDR1 MNHNS, CDR2 SASEGT. This CDR3 contains 13 residues. The CDR3 loop reads CASNPGDNQPQHF. The CDR3 DNA sequence: TGTGCCAGCAACCCGGGGGACAATCAGCCCCAGCATTTT.

This rearrangement joins TRBV9 to TRBJ2-3, with D maybe TRBD2 (6 bases). The CDR3 is 14 residues long. Germline lookup yields CDR1 SGDLS and CDR2 YYNGEE. Deletions cut 0 bases from V and 4 bases from J, with 9 bases between. DNA for the CDR3: TGTGCCAGCAGCGTAGGGAGGGCCTCAGATACGCAGTATTTT. Translating gives CASSVGRASDTQYF.

This chain links TRBV2 with TRBJ2-3, with 8 bases lining up with TRBD2. The CDR3 has 14 residues. The V and J ends lost 6 bases and 5 bases, in that order; junction bases with no gene match: 7. Germline assignment: CDR1 SNHLY and CDR2 FYNNEI. The CDR3 loop reads CASRRRGVIDTQYF. In DNA, the CDR3 is TGTGCCAGCAGGAGGCGGGGGGTGATAGATACGCAGTATTTT.

The chain combines TRBV7-2 with TRBJ1-4, with D possibly TRBD1 on 6 matching bases. This CDR3 contains 15 residues. Trimming took 4 bases from V and 7 from J, leaving 16 bases between them. Germline V gene data show CDR1 as SGHTA and CDR2 as FQGNSA. The CDR3 bases are TGTGCCAGCAGCTCGCAGGGGTCGGGGGGTGAAAAACTGTTTTTT. Translation: CASSSQGSGGEKLFF.

A word on this clone: Other DNA sequences of this sample code for an identical CDR3. The V call is TRBV6-5, the J call TRBJ2-3; no reliable D call. Trimming left V 0 bases short and J 4 bases short, with 2 bases between. The V gene's germline CDR1 is MNHEY and CDR2 SVGAGI. The CDR3 totals 12 residues. CDR3 loop: CASSYSSDTQYF. The CDR3 DNA follows: TGTGCCAGCAGTTACTCCTCAGATACGCAGTATTTT.

The rearrangement joins TRBV14 to TRBJ1-2, with 9 bases matching TRBD1. V dropped 4 bases and J dropped 4; count of bases not matched to a gene: 4. The V gene's germline CDR1 is SGHDN and CDR2 FVKESK. This CDR3 contains 14 residues. The chain's CDR3 is CASSPGTGTYGYTF. CDR3 in DNA: TGTGCCAGCAGCCCCGGGACAGGGACCTATGGCTACACCTTC.

The chain joins TRBV6-5 to TRBJ2-3; the D gene is possibly TRBD2 (6 bases). This CDR3 comprises 14 residues. Germline V CDR1 and CDR2: MNHEY, SVGAGI. Trimming stripped 2 bases from V and 2 bases from J, with 8 bases between. The CDR3 DNA reads as TGTGCCAGCAGTTACGGGGGGAACACAGATACGCAGTATTTT. Encoded protein: CASSYGGNTDTQYF.

The chain couples TRBV5-1 to TRBJ2-1; the D gene is possibly TRBD2 (5 bases). The CDR3 length is 15 residues. V lost 2 bases and J lost 4, with 13 bases in between. The germline V gene encodes CDR1 SGHRS and CDR2 YFSETQ. This CDR3 is CASSLGDWRYNEQFF. CDR3 in DNA: TGCGCCAGCAGCTTAGGCGACTGGAGGTACAATGAGCAGTTCTTC.

The genes are TRBV21-1 and TRBJ2-3; the D call TRBD1 from the table was never checked on the DNA. TRBV21-1 is an annotated pseudogene. The CDR3 sequence is 17 residues long. The CDR3 DNA reads as TGTGCCAGCAGCAAAGCGAGGACACGAAGTTGGGCAGATACGCAGTATTTT. The encoded protein is CASSKARTRSWADTQYF.

This chain uses TRBV5-5 with TRBJ1-4; D is possibly TRBD1 (5 bases). The length of the CDR3 is 15 residues. Germline CDR1 and CDR2: SGHKS and YYEKEE (reference sequence). The V end was cut by 5 bases, the J end by 8 bases, with 19 bases between. Here the CDR3 reads CASSWDWGRSEKLFF. CDR3 bases: TGTGCCAGCAGTTGGGACTGGGGTCGGTCCGAAAAACTGTTTTTT. Based on the CDR3 plus reference TRBV5-5 and TRBJ1-4, the full variable domain is DAGVTQSPTHLIKTRGQQVTLRCSPISGHKSVSWYQQVLGQGPQFIFQYYEKEERGRGNFPDRFSARQFPNYSSELNVNALLLGDSALYLCASSWDWGRSEKLFFGSGTQLSVL.

This clone was seen only a few times. This chain joins TRBV13 and TRBJ1-2; D ambiguous. Germline lookup yields CDR1 PRHDT and CDR2 FYEKMQ (reference sequence). V gave up 5 bases and J gave up 3 bases, with 7 bases separating them. CDR3 size: 12 residues. CDR3 coding DNA: TGTGCCAGCAGCCCCGGGGACTATGGCTACACCTTC. It codes for CASSPGDYGYTF.

The chain carries TRBV28 and TRBJ1-2, with 8 bases matching TRBD1. J lost 4 bases, V lost 4 bases, and 8 bases had no gene match. Germline CDR1 and CDR2: MDHEN and SYDVKM. This CDR3 region has 15 residues. The CDR3 is CASSSSLGTGYGYTF. The CDR3 nucleotides are TGTGCCAGCAGTTCCTCCCTCGGGACAGGCTATGGCTACACCTTC.

This clone was counted a single time. The chain has TRBV29-1 and TRBJ2-3; 7 bases fit TRBD1. With 7 bases clipped from V and 6 bases from J, the junction kept 13 bases outside the gene matches. CDR1 and CDR2 (germline): SQVTM, ANQGSEA. This CDR3 spans 14 amino acids. CDR3 in amino acids: CSALTTGVRDTQYF. Written as DNA, the CDR3 is TGCAGCGCCCTCACTACAGGGGTGAGGGATACGCAGTATTTT.

The rearrangement links TRBV11-2 to TRBJ2-2; tentatively, D is TRBD1 (6 bases). The CDR3 is 16 amino acids. Germline assignment: CDR1 SGHAT and CDR2 FQNNGV. Deletions cut 1 base from V and 7 bases from J, with 16 bases between. The DNA of the CDR3 is TGTGCCAGCAGCTTAGCAGGGGACCGGGCCGGCGGGGAGCTGTTTTTT. Its protein product is CASSLAGDRAGGELFF.

The genes are TRBV6-1 and TRBJ1-1; D is unclear. The CDR3 has 14 residues. Trimming left V 6 bases short and J 2 bases short, with 13 bases between. Germline lookup yields CDR1 MNHNS and CDR2 SASEGT. CDR3 sequence reads: CASRTRSVNTEAFF. The CDR3 DNA reads TGTGCCAGCAGGACACGATCAGTTAACACTGAAGCTTTCTTT.

The chain recombines TRBV7-3 with TRBJ2-1; D is perhaps TRBD2 (5 bases). V gave up 5 bases and J gave up 2 bases, with 10 bases separating them. This CDR3 region has 14 residues. Germline CDR1 is SGHTA and CDR2 is FQGTGA. The CDR3 protein is CASSPPGAYNEQFF. The CDR3 nucleotides read TGTGCCAGCAGCCCCCCCGGGGCCTACAATGAGCAGTTCTTC.

This chain connects TRBV29-1 to TRBJ2-5, with D possibly being TRBD1 (5 bases). The V gene's germline CDR1 is SQVTM and CDR2 ANQGSEA. The CDR3 totals 13 residues. Trimming took off 4 bases at V and 1 base at J, with 10 bases between the two ends. CDR3 DNA sequence: TGCAGCGTTGGGACATCAACCCAAGAGACCCAGTACTTC. Protein sequence: CSVGTSTQETQYF.

The rearrangement joins TRBV5-1 to TRBJ2-1, with 7 bases that match TRBD2. With 1 base clipped from V and 3 bases from J, the junction kept 10 bases outside the gene matches. The CDR3 spans 17 residues. Germline-derived CDR1 and CDR2 are SGHRS and YFSETQ. The CDR3 sequence: CASSLIPPAGSYNEQFF. CDR3 in DNA: TGCGCCAGCAGCTTGATCCCCCCAGCGGGAAGCTACAATGAGCAGTTCTTC.

CDR3 amino acids: CASSEGLAENYGYTF. CDR3 nucleotide sequence: TGTGCCAGCAGTGAAGGCCTTGCAGAAAACTATGGCTACACCTTC. The rearrangement links TRBV2 to TRBJ1-2; no firm D call. The CDR3 is made up of 15 amino acids. The germline V gene has CDR1 SNHLY and CDR2 FYNNEI. V lost 1 base and J lost 2, with 11 bases in between.

Here the CDR3 reads CASRDLRRGNSPLHF. The CDR3 coding sequence is TGTGCCAGCAGGGACCTGAGGAGGGGAAATTCACCCCTCCACTTT. The chain employs TRBV2 and TRBJ1-6; weak D call: TRBD1 (5 bases). Germline V gene lookup returns CDR1 SNHLY and CDR2 FYNNEI. The V gene lost 6 bases and the J gene lost 7 bases, with 16 bases spanning the gap. The CDR3 extends over 15 amino acids.

The sample holds one count of this clone. The V call is TRBV11-1, the J call TRBJ1-2, with D perhaps matching TRBD1 (5 bases). This CDR3 spans 12 amino acids. The V gene lost 3 bases and the J gene lost 8 bases, with 10 bases spanning the gap. The V gene's germline CDR1 is SGHAT and CDR2 FQDESV (reference sequence). The CDR3 is CASSLEGSGYTF. CDR3 sequence (DNA): TGTGCCAGCAGCTTGGAGGGGTCCGGCTACACCTTC. Using reference TRBV11-1 and TRBJ1-2 for the parts outside the CDR3, the full variable domain is EAEVAQSPRYKITEKSQAVAFWCDPISGHATLYWYRQILGQGPELLVQFQDESVVDDSQLPKDRFSAERLKGVDSTLKIQPAELGDSAMYLCASSLEGSGYTFGSGTRLTVV.

This sequence joins TRBV4-1 and TRBJ2-1; D uncertain. The V gene's germline CDR1 is MGHRA and CDR2 YSYEKL. The CDR3 covers 15 residues. Trimming took 1 base from V and 4 from J, leaving 11 bases between them. The CDR3 coding sequence is TGCGCCAGCAGCCAAGTCCCGCAGGTGTACAATGAGCAGTTCTTC. Residues: CASSQVPQVYNEQFF.

This clone was seen a few times. V usage is TRBV6-5 and J usage is TRBJ1-4; 9 bases are shared with TRBD1. V dropped 5 bases and J dropped 8; count of bases not matched to a gene: 6. Germline assignment: CDR1 MNHEY and CDR2 SVGAGI. The length of the CDR3 is 14 residues. The CDR3 DNA follows: TGTGCCAGCAGTACGTACAGGGGGCACGAAAAACTGTTTTTT. It yields the protein CASSTYRGHEKLFF.

This clone came up a few times. The chain recombines TRBV30 with TRBJ2-5; perhaps TRBD2 as D (7 bases). This CDR3 is 13 amino acids long. Trimming removed 4 bases at V and 5 bases at J, with 14 bases between. In germline, CDR1 is GTSNPN, CDR2 SVGIG (reference sequence). CDR3 DNA sequence: TGTGCCTGGACGGGGGGCGGTTGGGAGACCCAGTACTTC. Amino acids: CAWTGGGWETQYF. The entire variable domain, with the rest obtained from reference TRBV30 and TRBJ2-5, is as follows: SQTIHQWPATLVQPVGSPLSLECTVEGTSNPNLYWYRQAAGRGLQLLFYSVGIGQISSEVPQNLSASRPQDRQFILSSKKLLLSDSGFYLCAWTGGGWETQYFGPGTRLLVL.

This clone was counted once. Here the CDR3 reads CAWSSRLDGYTF. The CDR3 DNA reads as TGTGCCTGGAGTTCAAGACTTGATGGCTACACCTTC. The V call is TRBV30, the J call TRBJ1-2; D is unclear. Per germline, CDR1 GTSNPN and CDR2 SVGIG (reference sequence). V gave up 2 bases and J gave up 6 bases, with 10 bases separating them. This CDR3 region has 12 residues. Variable domain in full (rest from reference TRBV30 and TRBJ1-2): SQTIHQWPATLVQPVGSPLSLECTVEGTSNPNLYWYRQAAGRGLQLLFYSVGIGQISSEVPQNLSASRPQDRQFILSSKKLLLSDSGFYLCAWSSRLDGYTFGSGTRLTVV.

The chain links TRBV9 to TRBJ1-1, with a weak D call TRBD1 (5 bases). Trimming removed 4 bases from V and 4 bases from J, with 20 bases in between. The CDR3 consists of 16 residues. Germline CDR1 is SGDLS and CDR2 is YYNGEE. The CDR3 DNA is TGTGCCAGCAGCCCCAGGGTCAGCCCCACTTCCACTGAAGCTTTCTTT. Translation: CASSPRVSPTSTEAFF.

The CDR3 DNA reads TGTGCCAGCAGCTTGGCGGGGAACTATGGCTACACCTTC. Translating it yields CASSLAGNYGYTF. This chain connects TRBV5-6 to TRBJ1-2; D call uncertain. The V gene's germline CDR1 is SGHDT and CDR2 YYEEEE. The CDR3 consists of 13 residues. Trimming stripped 0 bases from V and 2 bases from J, with 5 bases between.